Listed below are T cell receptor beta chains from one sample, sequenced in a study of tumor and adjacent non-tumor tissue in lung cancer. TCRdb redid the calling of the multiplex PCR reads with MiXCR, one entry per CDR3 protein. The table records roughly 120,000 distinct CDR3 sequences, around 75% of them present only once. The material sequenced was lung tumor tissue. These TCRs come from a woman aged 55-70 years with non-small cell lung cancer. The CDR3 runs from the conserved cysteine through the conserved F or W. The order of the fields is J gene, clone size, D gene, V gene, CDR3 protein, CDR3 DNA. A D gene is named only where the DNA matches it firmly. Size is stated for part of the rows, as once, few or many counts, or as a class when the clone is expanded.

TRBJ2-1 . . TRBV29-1 CSADGVGGNEQLF TGCAGCGCTGATGGGGTGGGGGGCAATGAGCAGCTCTTC
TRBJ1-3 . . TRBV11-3 CASSSDARNTIYF TGTGCCAGCAGCTCTGACGCCAGAAACACCATATATTTT
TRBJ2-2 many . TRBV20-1 CSARTNTGELFF TGCAGTGCTCGGACGAACACCGGGGAGCTGTTTTTT
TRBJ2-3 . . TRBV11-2 CASSFRQPSTDTQYF TGTGCCAGCAGCTTTAGACAGCCCAGCACAGATACGCAGTATTTT
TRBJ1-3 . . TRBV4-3 CTSSPHGQLSGNTIYF TGCACCAGCAGCCCCCACGGACAGCTCTCTGGAAACACCATATATTTT
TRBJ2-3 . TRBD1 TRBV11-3 CASNFVRGTETQYF TGTGCCAGCAACTTTGTCAGGGGGACGGAAACGCAGTATTTT
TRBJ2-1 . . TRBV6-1 CASNAEAGSSYNEQFF TGTGCCAGCAACGCAGAAGCGGGCTCCTCCTACAATGAGCAGTTCTTC
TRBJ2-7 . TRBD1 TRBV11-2 CAGSLSNGTAEQYF TGTGCCGGCAGCTTATCCAATGGGACAGCCGAGCAGTACTTC
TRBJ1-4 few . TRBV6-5 CASSNRDGCNEKLFF TGTGCCAGCAGTAACCGGGACGGATGTAATGAAAAACTGTTTTTT
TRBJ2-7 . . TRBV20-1 CSAALPGCLSYEQYF TGCAGTGCTGCGTTACCGGGATGCCTTTCCTACGAGCAGTACTTC
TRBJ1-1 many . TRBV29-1 CSVREDENTEAFF TGCAGCGTGCGGGAGGATGAGAACACTGAAGCTTTCTTT
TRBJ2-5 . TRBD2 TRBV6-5 CAISQGLAGPQEIQYF TGTGCCATCAGCCAGGGACTAGCGGGACCCCAAGAGATCCAGTACTTC
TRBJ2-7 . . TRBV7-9 CVSVPSSAVHEQYF TGTGTCAGCGTTCCAAGTTCGGCGGTGCACGAGCAGTACTTC
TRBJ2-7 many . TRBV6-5 CASSYSIGDYEQYF TGTGCCAGCAGTTACTCGATTGGGGATTACGAGCAGTACTTC
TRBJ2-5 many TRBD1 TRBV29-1 CSVGQREKTQYF TGCAGCGTGGGACAGAGGGAGAAGACCCAGTACTTC
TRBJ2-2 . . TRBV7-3 CALGVELFF TGTGCCCTTGGTGTTGAGCTGTTTTTT
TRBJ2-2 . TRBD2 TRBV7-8 CASSLIRLAGETNTGELFF TGTGCCAGCAGCTTAATCAGACTAGCGGGGGAAACGAACACCGGGGAGCTGTTTTTT
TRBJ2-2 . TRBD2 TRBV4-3 CASSLSVRTSGMEAHSPPDWELFF TGCGCCAGCAGCCTTAGTGTGAGGACTAGCGGGATGGAGGCTCATTCCCCACCCGACTGGGAGCTGTTTTTT
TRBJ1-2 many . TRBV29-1 CSVLAGEEGYGYTF TGCAGCGTTCTCGCAGGGGAGGAAGGCTATGGCTACACCTTC
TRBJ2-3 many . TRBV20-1 CSVKGESTDTQYF TGCAGTGTAAAAGGGGAAAGCACAGATACGCAGTATTTT
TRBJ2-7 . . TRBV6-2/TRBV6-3 CVSSTGTARIDQHF TGTGTCAGCAGTACCGGGACCGCCCGGATAGATCAGCACTTC
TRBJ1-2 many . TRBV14 CASSQARGGWGVGYTF TGTGCCAGCAGCCAAGCCAGGGGAGGGTGGGGTGTCGGCTACACCTTC
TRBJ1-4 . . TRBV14 CASSLGLLKTDEKLFF TGTGCCAGCAGCCTAGGACTCTTGAAAACTGATGAAAAACTGTTTTTT
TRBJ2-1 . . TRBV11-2 CASSGRIRIEQFF TGTGCCAGCAGCGGGCGGATACGCATTGAGCAGTTCTTC
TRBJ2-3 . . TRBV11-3 CASSPAGQGDHTRYF TGTGCCAGCAGCCCTGCCGGGCAGGGAGATCATACGCGGTATTTT
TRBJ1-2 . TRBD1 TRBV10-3 CAINSWTGGGYTF TGTGCCATCAATTCCTGGACAGGGGGTGGCTACACCTTC
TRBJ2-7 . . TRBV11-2 CANSLYEQCF TGTGCCAACAGCTTATACGAGCAGTGCTTC
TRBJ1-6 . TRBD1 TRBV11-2 CASSPLEGGRSPLHF TGTGCCAGCAGCCCCCTGGAAGGGGGCAGATCACCCCTCCACTTT
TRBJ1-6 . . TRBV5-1 CASSFSGVDYNSPLHF TGCGCTAGCAGCTTCTCTGGGGTGGACTATAATTCACCCCTCCACTTT
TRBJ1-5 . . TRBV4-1 CASSQGIGRAQAQHF TGCGCCAGCAGCCAAGGGATAGGGAGGGCCCAGGCCCAGCATTTT
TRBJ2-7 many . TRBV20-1 CSAREGGIYEQYF TGCAGTGCTAGAGAGGGGGGTATTTACGAGCAGTACTTC
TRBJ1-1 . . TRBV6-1 CVSSEAGWAEALF TGTGTCAGCAGTGAAGCAGGGTGGGCTGAAGCTCTCTTT
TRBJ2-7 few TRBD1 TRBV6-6 CASSRHTGGVYEQYF TGTGCCAGCAGTCGCCATACAGGGGGAGTCTATGAGCAGTACTTC
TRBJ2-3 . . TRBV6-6 CASSYSTYTSTHMQYF TGTGCCAGCAGTTATTCGACATACACTAGCACACATATGCAGTATTTT
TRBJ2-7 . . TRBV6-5 CASHTTLSAILTCEQYF TGTGCCAGTCACACCACACTTAGCGCGATCCTGACCTGCGAGCAGTACTTC
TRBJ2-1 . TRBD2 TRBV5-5 CANRLGLAEGNEQFF TGTGCCAACAGGCTTGGACTAGCGGAAGGCAATGAGCAGTTCTTC